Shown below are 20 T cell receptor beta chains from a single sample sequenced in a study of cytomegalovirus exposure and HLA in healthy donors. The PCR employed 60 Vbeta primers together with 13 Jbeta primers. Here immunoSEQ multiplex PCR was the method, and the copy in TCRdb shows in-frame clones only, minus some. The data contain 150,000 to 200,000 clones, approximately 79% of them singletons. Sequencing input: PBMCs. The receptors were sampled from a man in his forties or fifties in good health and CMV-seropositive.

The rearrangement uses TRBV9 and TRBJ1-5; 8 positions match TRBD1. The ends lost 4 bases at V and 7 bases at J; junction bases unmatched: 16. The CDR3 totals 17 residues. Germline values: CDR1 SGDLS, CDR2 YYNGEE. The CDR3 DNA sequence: TGTGCCAGCAGCCACCGTGGACAGGGCCACGGAGGACAGCCCCAGCATTTT. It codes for CASSHRGQGHGGQPQHF.

CDR3 sequence: CASSFTGGGITEAFF. For the CDR3, the DNA is TGTGCCAGCAGCTTCACAGGGGGCGGGATCACTGAAGCTTTCTTT. This chain links TRBV7-8 with TRBJ1-1; 9 bases are shared with TRBD1. The J segment lost 4 bases and the V segment lost 3 bases, leaving 6 bases of the junction unmatched. The CDR3 extends over 15 amino acids. Germline CDR1 is SGHVS and CDR2 is FQNEAQ. The full variable domain, its missing parts supplied by reference TRBV7-8 and TRBJ1-1, is GAGVSQSPRYKVAKRGQDVALRCDPISGHVSLFWYQQALGQGPEFLTYFQNEAQLDKSGLPSDRFFAERPEGSVSTLKIQRTQQEDSAVYLCASSFTGGGITEAFFGQGTRLTVV.

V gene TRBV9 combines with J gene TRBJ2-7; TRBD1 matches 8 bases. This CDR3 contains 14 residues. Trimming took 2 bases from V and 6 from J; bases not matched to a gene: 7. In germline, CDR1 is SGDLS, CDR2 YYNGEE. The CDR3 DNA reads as TGTGCCAGCAGCGTGACAGGGGTGGAAGGCGAGCAGTACTTC. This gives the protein CASSVTGVEGEQYF.

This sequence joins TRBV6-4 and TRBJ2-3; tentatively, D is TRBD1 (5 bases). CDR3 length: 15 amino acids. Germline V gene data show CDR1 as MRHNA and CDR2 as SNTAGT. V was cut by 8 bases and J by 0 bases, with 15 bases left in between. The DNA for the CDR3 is TGTGCCAGCGGTGCAGGGCGAGGAAGCACAGATACGCAGTATTTT. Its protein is CASGAGRGSTDTQYF.

The CDR3 nucleotides read TGTGCCAGCGCGGAGAGCGGGGGGCAAGAGACCCAGTACTTC. This sequence encodes CASAESGGQETQYF. V gene TRBV6-1 combines with J gene TRBJ2-5; 9 bases are a match to TRBD2. Germline-derived CDR1 and CDR2 are MNHNS and SASEGT. V gave up 8 bases and J gave up 2 bases; unmatched junction bases: 6. The CDR3 contains 14 residues.

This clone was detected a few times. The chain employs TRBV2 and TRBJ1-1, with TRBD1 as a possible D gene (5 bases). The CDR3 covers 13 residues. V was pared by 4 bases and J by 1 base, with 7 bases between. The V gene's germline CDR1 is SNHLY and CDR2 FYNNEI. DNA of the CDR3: TGTGCCAGCAGTGTTCAGGGGAACACTGAAGCTTTCTTT. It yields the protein CASSVQGNTEAFF.

CDR3 amino acids: CASSFVRGGELFF. CDR3 DNA sequence: TGTGCCAGCAGCTTTGTCAGGGGCGGGGAGCTGTTTTTT. The V and J genes are TRBV5-6 and TRBJ2-2; weak D call: TRBD1 (6 bases). V lost 2 bases to trimming and J lost 7 bases, with 9 bases between them. Germline CDR1 is SGHDT and CDR2 is YYEEEE. The length of the CDR3 is 13 residues. Using reference TRBV5-6 and TRBJ2-2 for the parts outside the CDR3, the full variable domain is DAGVTQSPTHLIKTRGQQVTLRCSPKSGHDTVSWYQQALGQGPQFIFQYYEEEERQRGNFPDRFSGHQFPNYSSELNVNALLLGDSALYLCASSFVRGGELFFGEGSRLTVL.

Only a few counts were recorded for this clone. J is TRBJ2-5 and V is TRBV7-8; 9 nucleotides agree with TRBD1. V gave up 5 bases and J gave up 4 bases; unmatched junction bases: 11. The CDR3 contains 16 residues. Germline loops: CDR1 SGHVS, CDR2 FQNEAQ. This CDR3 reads CASSTYTGGSGETQYF. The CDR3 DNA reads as TGTGCCAGCAGCACCTATACAGGGGGCTCGGGAGAGACCCAGTACTTC.

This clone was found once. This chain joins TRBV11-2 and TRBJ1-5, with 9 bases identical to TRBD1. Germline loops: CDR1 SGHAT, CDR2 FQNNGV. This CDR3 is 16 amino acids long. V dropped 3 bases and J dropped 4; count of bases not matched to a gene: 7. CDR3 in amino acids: CASSLTGTGLNQPQHF. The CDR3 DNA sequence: TGTGCCAGCAGCTTGACCGGGACAGGGCTTAATCAGCCCCAGCATTTT.

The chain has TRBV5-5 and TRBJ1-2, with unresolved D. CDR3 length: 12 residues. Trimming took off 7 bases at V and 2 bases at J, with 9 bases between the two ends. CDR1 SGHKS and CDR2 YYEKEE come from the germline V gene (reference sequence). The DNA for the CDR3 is TGTGCCAGCCGAGGGCCCAACTATGGCTACACCTTC. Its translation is CASRGPNYGYTF.

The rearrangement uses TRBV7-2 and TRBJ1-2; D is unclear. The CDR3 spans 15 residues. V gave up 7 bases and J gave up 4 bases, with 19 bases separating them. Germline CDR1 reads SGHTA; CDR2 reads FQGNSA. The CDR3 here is CASNSLGPVPYGYTF. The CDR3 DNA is TGTGCCAGCAACAGCTTAGGTCCAGTACCCTATGGCTACACCTTC.

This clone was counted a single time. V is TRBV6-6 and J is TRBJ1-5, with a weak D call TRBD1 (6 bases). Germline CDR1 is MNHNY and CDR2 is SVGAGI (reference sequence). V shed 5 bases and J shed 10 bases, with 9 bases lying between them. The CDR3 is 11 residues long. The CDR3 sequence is CASSEDSPQHF. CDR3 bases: TGTGCCAGCAGTGAGGACAGCCCCCAGCATTTT.

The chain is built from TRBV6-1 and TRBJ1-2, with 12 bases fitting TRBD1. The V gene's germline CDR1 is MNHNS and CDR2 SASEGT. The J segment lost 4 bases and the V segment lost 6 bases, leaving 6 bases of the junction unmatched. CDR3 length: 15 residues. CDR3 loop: CASSPGTGGVYGYTF. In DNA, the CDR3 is TGTGCCAGCAGCCCAGGGACAGGGGGCGTCTATGGCTACACCTTC.

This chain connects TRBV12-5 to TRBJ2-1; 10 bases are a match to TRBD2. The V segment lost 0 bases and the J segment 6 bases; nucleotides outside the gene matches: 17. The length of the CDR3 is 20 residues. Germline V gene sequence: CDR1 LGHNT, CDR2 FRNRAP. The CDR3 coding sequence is TGTGCTAGTGGTTTGGTAAACCTAGCGGGGGAAGGTCGTGCCGGCAATGAGCAGTTCTTC. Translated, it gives CASGLVNLAGEGRAGNEQFF.

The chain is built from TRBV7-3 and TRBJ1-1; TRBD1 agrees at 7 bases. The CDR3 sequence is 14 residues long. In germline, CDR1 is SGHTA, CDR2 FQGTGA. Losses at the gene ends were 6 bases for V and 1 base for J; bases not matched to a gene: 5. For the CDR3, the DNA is TGTGCCAGCAGGACCGGGACAGAGAACACTGAAGCTTTCTTT. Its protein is CASRTGTENTEAFF.

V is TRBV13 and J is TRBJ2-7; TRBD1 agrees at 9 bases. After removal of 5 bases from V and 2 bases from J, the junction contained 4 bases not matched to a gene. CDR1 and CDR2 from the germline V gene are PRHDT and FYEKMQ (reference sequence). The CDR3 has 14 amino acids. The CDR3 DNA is TGTGCCAGCAGCCTGGGACAGGGAACCTACGAGCAGTACGTC. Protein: CASSLGQGTYEQYV.

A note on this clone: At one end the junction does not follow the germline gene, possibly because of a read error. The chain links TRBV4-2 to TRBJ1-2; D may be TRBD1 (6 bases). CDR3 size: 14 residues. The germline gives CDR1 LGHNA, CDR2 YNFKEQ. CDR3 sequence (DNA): TGTGCCAGCGGCCACCCCCGGACAGACTATGGCTACACCTTC. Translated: CASGHPRTDYGYTF.

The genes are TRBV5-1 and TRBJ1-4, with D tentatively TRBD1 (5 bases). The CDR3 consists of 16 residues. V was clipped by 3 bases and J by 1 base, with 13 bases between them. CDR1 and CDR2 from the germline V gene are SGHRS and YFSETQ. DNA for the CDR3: TGCGCCAGCAGCTCGGGGGAGATTGGAACTAATGAAAAACTGTTTTTT. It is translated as CASSSGEIGTNEKLFF.

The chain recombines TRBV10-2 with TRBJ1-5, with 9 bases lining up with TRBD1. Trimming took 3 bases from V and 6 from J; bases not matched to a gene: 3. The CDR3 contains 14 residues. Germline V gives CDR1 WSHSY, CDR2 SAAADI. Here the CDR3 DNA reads TGCGCCAGCAGTGAACAGGGGGCCGGTCAGCCCCAGCATTTT. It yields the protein CASSEQGAGQPQHF.

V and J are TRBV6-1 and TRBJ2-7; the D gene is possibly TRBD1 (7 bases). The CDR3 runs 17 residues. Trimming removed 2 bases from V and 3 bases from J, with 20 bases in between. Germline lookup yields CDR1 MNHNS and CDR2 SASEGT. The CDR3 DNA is TGTGCCAGCAGTGAAAGGGGCGGGACAGACCGACTCTACGAGCAGTACGTC. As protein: CASSERGGTDRLYEQYV.